Detailed here is one T cell receptor beta chain. The antigen remains unidentified. The repertoire was sequenced with immunoSEQ multiplex PCR; TCRdb's copy has only in-frame clones and lacks some. The sample holds approximately 300,000 clones, 86% seen once. This sample was taken from a study of cytomegalovirus exposure and HLA in healthy donors. General study findings and limits: Reports showed the classifier diagnosing cytomegalovirus status with high specificity and sensitivity. The tendency of first-cohort TCR clusters to co-occur in the 90 to 150 validation repertoires was the finding of a later analysis. The study flagged some 170 TCR beta chains as cytomegalovirus-associated.

The donors were part of the validation cohort of over a hundred subjects. That cohort was separate from the first cohort, which comprised about 670 subjects. The germline CDR1 and CDR2 sequences are LNHNV and YYDKDF (reference sequence). Trimming left V 4 bases short and J 0 bases short, with 16 bases between. The CDR3 extends over 16 amino acids. The sequenced sample was PBMCs. This receptor was obtained from a woman between 18 and 29 years old in good health and CMV-seronegative. This chain links TRBV15 with TRBJ2-7; D may be TRBD2 (6 bases). DNA of the CDR3: TGTGCCACCAGCAACAAAGGCGGGGTTTACTCCTACGAGCAGTACTTC. This codes for CATSNKGGVYSYEQYF.